The 16 T cell receptor beta chains reported below all come from one sample, sequenced in a study of T cells in Graves' hyperthyroidism and ophthalmopathy. Using RNA transcripts as the source, TCR beta CDR3 regions were amplified. In the first-round RT-PCR of the TCR CDR3, the HTBI primer set was used. TCRdb processed the multiplex PCR reads anew with MiXCR; each CDR3 protein has one entry. The repertoire holds 300,000 to 450,000 distinct CDR3 sequences, with over 11% as singletons. Sequencing used blood. These receptors all stem from a woman in her sixties with Graves' hyperthyroidism.

This clonotype was counted at least ten times. This chain links TRBV11-3 with TRBJ1-2; possible D gene TRBD1, 5 bases. From germline, CDR1 is SGHNT and CDR2 YENEEA. This CDR3 is 13 amino acids long. V was trimmed by 5 bases and J by 2 bases, leaving 9 bases between them. CDR3: CASSRDDNYGYTF. In nucleotides, the CDR3 is TGTGCCAGCAGCCGGGACGACAACTATGGCTACACCTTC.

This clonotype was counted between two and nine times. This chain connects TRBV27 to TRBJ2-1, with 8 bases matching TRBD2. CDR3 length equals 15 residues. V was pared by 4 bases and J by 4 bases, with 6 bases of the junction left unmatched. Per germline, CDR1 MNHEY and CDR2 SMNVEV (reference sequence). CDR3 sequence reads: CASSYKRESYNEQFF. The CDR3 coding sequence is TGTGCCAGCAGTTACAAGCGGGAGAGTTACAATGAGCAGTTCTTC.

This clonotype was counted ten times or more. V usage is TRBV20-1 and J usage is TRBJ2-7; TRBD2 might be the D (5 bases). V was trimmed by 7 bases and J by 4 bases, leaving 17 bases between them. Germline-derived CDR1 and CDR2 are DFQATT and SNEGSKA (reference sequence). The length of the CDR3 is 13 residues. The CDR3 protein is CSGGRGSEYEQYF. The CDR3 DNA follows: TGCAGTGGGGGTCGGGGTAGCGAGTACGAGCAGTACTTC.

The V call is TRBV29-1, the J call TRBJ2-6, with D unclear. Trimming shortened V by 2 bases and J by 0 bases, and 5 bases separated the two germline ends. CDR1 and CDR2 from the germline V gene are SQVTM and ANQGSEA. CDR3 length: 14 amino acids. CDR3 sequence: CSVEQVSGANVLTF. As DNA, the CDR3 is TGCAGCGTTGAACAGGTCTCTGGGGCCAACGTCCTGACTTTC.

J is TRBJ2-7 and V is TRBV20-1; D perhaps matches TRBD2 (7 bases). CDR1 DFQATT and CDR2 SNEGSKA come from the germline V gene (reference sequence). The CDR3 loop spans 14 amino acids. V was pared by 6 bases and J by 3 bases, with 18 bases between. DNA for the CDR3: TGCAGTGCAACAAAAGGGGGGGTCGGCTACGAGCAGTACTTC. Translating it yields CSATKGGVGYEQYF.

The chain recombines TRBV20-1 with TRBJ2-5; D is unresolved. The DNA end lines up better with TRBJ2-1; the J call may be wrong. CDR3 size: 11 residues. Germline loops: CDR1 DFQATT, CDR2 SNEGSKA (reference sequence). The CDR3 reads CSAELVETQFF. As DNA, the CDR3 is TGCAGTGCAGAACTGGTGGAGACCCAGTTCTTC.

At least ten counts were recorded for this clonotype. CDR3 nucleotide sequence: TGTGCCAGCAGGACGCTAGCGGTGTTTCGGGAGGAGCAGTTCTTC. Its protein product is CASRTLAVFREEQFF. V usage is TRBV12-3 or TRBV12-4 and J usage is TRBJ2-1, with 7 bases aligning to TRBD2. This CDR3 spans 15 amino acids. With 6 bases clipped from V and 10 bases from J, the junction kept 15 bases outside the gene matches.

This clonotype was seen a single time. CDR3 bases: TGCAGTGCCCGAAATCGATGGTATCCCTACGAGCAGTACTTC. This translates into CSARNRWYPYEQYF. This rearrangement joins TRBV20-1 to TRBJ2-7, with D hard to call. Germline values: CDR1 DFQATT, CDR2 SNEGSKA (reference sequence). V was trimmed by 6 bases and J by 2 bases, leaving 17 bases between them. This CDR3 has 14 amino acids.

This clonotype was detected many times. This rearrangement joins TRBV30 to TRBJ1-1; no clear D gene. The germline V gene encodes CDR1 GTSNPN and CDR2 SVGIG (reference sequence). V was trimmed by 3 bases and J by 8 bases, leaving 13 bases between them. This CDR3 is built from 12 residues. The CDR3 DNA sequence: TGTGCCTGGAGCCCCACAAATTTCGAAGCTTTCTTT. This codes for CAWSPTNFEAFF.

This clonotype was seen repeatedly, ten times or more. The chain couples TRBV2 to TRBJ2-7; D is undetermined. Germline loops: CDR1 SNHLY, CDR2 FYNNEI. CDR3 length equals 13 residues. V was clipped by 7 bases and J by 3 bases, with 13 bases between them. CDR3 residues: CASTLLVSYEQYF. CDR3 sequence (DNA): TGTGCCAGCACCCTTCTAGTTAGCTACGAGCAGTACTTC.

This clonotype was seen ten or more times. The chain's CDR3 is CASSVEPSGTYNEQFF. DNA of the CDR3: TGTGCCAGCAGCGTAGAACCTAGCGGAACGTACAATGAGCAGTTCTTC. The chain uses TRBV9 and TRBJ2-1; TRBD2 aligns across 7 bases. CDR3 length: 16 residues. Germline V gives CDR1 SGDLS, CDR2 YYNGEE. V shed 0 bases and J 4 bases; nucleotides not matched to a gene: 7.

Ten or more counts support this clonotype. This chain connects TRBV6-5 to TRBJ1-6; 8 bases are shared with TRBD1. Unmatched junction bases numbered 5, after V lost 3 bases and J lost 7 bases. CDR1 and CDR2 from the germline V gene are MNHEY and SVGAGI. This CDR3 is built from 15 residues. This CDR3 is CASSYGQGSNSPLHF. The DNA for the CDR3 is TGTGCCAGCAGTTATGGACAGGGAAGCAATTCACCCCTCCACTTT.

A note on this clonotype: Given a much more abundant clone one base away, this may be a read error. The chain is built from TRBV11-2 and TRBJ2-7; maybe TRBD1 (6 bases). Per germline, CDR1 SGHAT and CDR2 FQNNGV. The CDR3 has 15 residues. This chain's CDR3 is CVSSLENSGVYEQYF. CDR3 coding DNA: TGTGTCAGCAGCTTAGAAAATTCAGGGGTCTACGAGCAGTACTTC.

The J gene is TRBJ2-7, the V gene TRBV14, with 7 nucleotides matching TRBD2. V gave up 6 bases and J gave up 3 bases; unmatched junction bases: 11. The CDR3 length is 15 residues. Germline CDR1 and CDR2: SGHDN and FVKESK. The CDR3 coding sequence is TGTGCCAGCAGACTTTCCGGGACTACCTACTACGAGCAGTACTTC. The encoded protein is CASRLSGTTYYEQYF.

The gene calls are TRBV19 and TRBJ1-4; 8 bases line up with TRBD1. Trimming at V came to 4 bases and at J to 5 bases, leaving 6 bases not matched to a gene. Germline V gene sequence: CDR1 LNHDA, CDR2 SQIVND (reference sequence). This CDR3 contains 15 residues. The CDR3 DNA reads TGTGCCAGTAGTAAATCGACAGGGGCAAATGAAAAACTGTTTTTT. This gives the protein CASSKSTGANEKLFF.

The chain links TRBV3-1 to TRBJ2-1; D gene uncertain. Germline CDR1 is LGHDT and CDR2 is YNNKEL (reference sequence). The CDR3 loop spans 13 amino acids. Between the trimmed V and J ends, which lost 1 base and 6 bases, there was a span of 7 bases. This CDR3 is CASSQATSNEQFF. The DNA for the CDR3 is TGTGCCAGCAGCCAAGCAACATCCAATGAGCAGTTCTTC.